One sample yielded the 27 T cell receptor beta chains listed below, sequenced in a study of identical twins. A single record per CDR3 protein comes from TCRdb applying MiXCR to the 5' RACE reads. The data contain 200,000 to 250,000 distinct CDR3 sequences, 6% to 8.5% of them seen just once; the ten biggest clones take up roughly 5%. In addition, the sample was reused for a study of yellow fever vaccine responses in identical twins.

The sample consisted of CD8+ T cells sorted from blood. These receptor sequences come from a woman between 18 and 29 years old in good health.

The table lists this clonotype with a count of one. The chain carries TRBV7-9 and TRBJ2-1, with D maybe TRBD2 (6 bases). Germline V gene sequence: CDR1 SEHNR, CDR2 FQNEAQ (reference sequence). This CDR3 spans 14 amino acids. Trimming took off 8 bases at V and 9 bases at J, with 20 bases between the two ends. CDR3 sequence: CASGGASVVFEQFF. In DNA form, the CDR3 reads TGTGCCAGCGGCGGGGCTAGCGTGGTCTTTGAGCAGTTCTTC.

The V and J genes are TRBV4-2 and TRBJ2-5, with 8 bases aligning to TRBD1. Trimming took 0 bases from V and 7 from J; bases not matched to a gene: 16. The V gene's germline CDR1 is LGHNA and CDR2 YNFKEQ. The CDR3 is 18 amino acids. The CDR3 sequence: CASSQEEPPTGDDGTQYF. CDR3 bases: TGTGCCAGCAGCCAAGAAGAGCCTCCGACAGGGGACGACGGGACCCAGTACTTC.

This clonotype showed up just a few times. The chain uses TRBV10-3 and TRBJ2-7; a weak D match, TRBD1 (6 bases). CDR1 and CDR2 (germline): ENHRY, SYGVKD. Trimming took 6 bases from V and 1 from J, leaving 16 bases between them. The CDR3 runs to 15 residues. This CDR3 reads CAIRVLQGSSYEQYF. As DNA, the CDR3 is TGTGCCATCAGGGTATTACAGGGATCATCCTACGAGCAGTACTTC.

V gene TRBV7-3 combines with J gene TRBJ2-2; no reliable D call. V was cut by 5 bases and J by 7 bases, with 5 bases left in between. Germline-derived CDR1 and CDR2 are SGHTA and FQGTGA. There are 11 residues in the CDR3. CDR3 coding DNA: TGTGCCAGCAGCCCCATCGGGGAGCTGTTTTTT. Residues: CASSPIGELFF.

The chain uses TRBV19 and TRBJ2-3; D unclear. Germline V gives CDR1 LNHDA, CDR2 SQIVND (reference sequence). The CDR3 is 12 residues long. V gave up 3 bases and J gave up 3 bases, with 4 bases separating them. The CDR3: CASSIATDTQYF. The CDR3 DNA is TGTGCCAGTAGTATCGCAACAGATACGCAGTATTTT.

This clonotype was seen a few times. This rearrangement joins TRBV12-3 or TRBV12-4 to TRBJ1-5, with a tentative D call TRBD1 (5 bases). This CDR3 has 17 residues. Trimming removed 5 bases at V and 7 bases at J, with 24 bases between. The CDR3 DNA is TGTGCCAGCAGTCCGGGCGCAGTGGGGGGGTTAAGACAGCCCCAGCATTTT. Its translation: CASSPGAVGGLRQPQHF.

DNA of the CDR3: TGTGCCAGCAGCTTAGAAAGTGGGCACCAGCCTCCAGCAGGCCAGTACTTC. Encoded protein: CASSLESGHQPPAGQYF. The chain links TRBV7-6 to TRBJ2-5; D is uncertain. This CDR3 region has 17 residues. Germline V gives CDR1 SGHVS, CDR2 FNYEAQ. Deletions cut 1 base from V and 10 bases from J, with 25 bases between.

The V gene is TRBV9, the J gene TRBJ1-2, with 8 bases aligning to TRBD1. CDR3 length: 13 residues. The germline CDR1 and CDR2 sequences are SGDLS and YYNGEE. After removal of 0 bases from V and 6 bases from J, the junction contained 1 base not matched to a gene. The CDR3 loop reads CASSVVTGDGYTF. The CDR3 DNA reads as TGTGCCAGCAGCGTAGTGACAGGGGATGGCTACACCTTC.

This clonotype was detected ten times or more. The rearrangement joins TRBV29-1 to TRBJ2-1; no clear D. The CDR3 consists of 16 residues. Germline V gives CDR1 SQVTM, CDR2 ANQGSEA. Trimming stripped 3 bases from V and 2 bases from J, with 17 bases between. The CDR3 nucleotides are TGCAGCGTTGAGGGTCTGGAGCGCGGTGCCTACAATGAGCAGTTCTTC. This encodes CSVEGLERGAYNEQFF.

J is TRBJ1-1 and V is TRBV11-2; D perhaps matches TRBD1 (5 bases). Germline CDR1 is SGHAT and CDR2 is FQNNGV. The CDR3 sequence is 13 residues long. CDR3 sequence (DNA): TGTGCTACGCAGGTGGGGGTCCACACTGAAGCTTTCTTT. Residues: CATQVGVHTEAFF.

This clonotype was observed a few times. The rearrangement joins TRBV10-3 to TRBJ2-1; 7 nucleotides match TRBD2. This CDR3 has 14 residues. CDR1 is ENHRY and CDR2 is SYGVKD in the germline V gene. V trimming: 9 bases; J trimming: 6 bases; junction bases outside the gene matches: 11. The CDR3 here is CAIRLRERFNEQFF. CDR3 coding DNA: TGTGCCATAAGGCTGCGGGAGCGTTTCAATGAGCAGTTCTTC.

The sample holds many counts of this clonotype. This sequence joins TRBV3-1 and TRBJ1-1; perhaps TRBD1 as D (5 bases). The V and J ends lost 5 bases and 1 base respectively, with 14 bases between them. The germline V gene encodes CDR1 LGHDT and CDR2 YNNKEL (reference sequence). CDR3 size: 15 residues. CDR3 coding DNA: TGTGCCAGCAGCGAAGGTCCTGGGGGGAACACTGAAGCTTTCTTT. It specifies CASSEGPGGNTEAFF. Variable domain in full (rest from reference TRBV3-1 and TRBJ1-1): DTAVSQTPKYLVTQMGNDKSIKCEQNLGHDTMYWYKQDSKKFLKIMFSYNNKELIINETVPNRFSPKSPDKAHLNLHINSLELGDSAVYFCASSEGPGGNTEAFFGQGTRLTVV.

This clonotype was counted at least ten times. The rearrangement joins TRBV4-1 to TRBJ2-1; D is unclear. There are 12 residues in the CDR3. The V end was cut by 0 bases, the J end by 13 bases, with 10 bases between. Germline CDR1 MGHRA, CDR2 YSYEKL. CDR3 residues: CASSQDGEVQFF. The DNA of the CDR3 is TGCGCCAGCAGCCAAGATGGGGAAGTTCAGTTCTTC.

This clonotype has just a few counts. This sequence joins TRBV28 and TRBJ1-1; perhaps TRBD1 as D (5 bases). Trimming pared 3 bases from V and 1 base from J, leaving 18 bases between. This CDR3 contains 17 residues. Per germline, CDR1 MDHEN and CDR2 SYDVKM. The CDR3 here is CASSFYSGAGSNTEAFF. DNA of the CDR3: TGTGCCAGCAGTTTCTATTCCGGGGCAGGCTCGAACACTGAAGCTTTCTTT. Drawing the rest from reference TRBV28 and TRBJ1-1, the complete variable domain is DVKVTQSSRYLVKRTGEKVFLECVQDMDHENMFWYRQDPGLGLRLIYFSYDVKMKEKGDIPEGYSVSREKKERFSLILESASTNQTSMYLCASSFYSGAGSNTEAFFGQGTRLTVV.

This clonotype was observed many times. In nucleotides, the CDR3 is TGTGCCAGCAGGGGGGAAGGGCTCACAGATACGCAGTATTTT. Translation gives CASRGEGLTDTQYF. The gene calls are TRBV7-6 and TRBJ2-3; D might be TRBD1 or TRBD2, each matching 5 bases. The CDR3 has 14 residues. V gave up 6 bases and J gave up 2 bases, with 12 bases separating them. CDR1 and CDR2 (germline): SGHVS, FNYEAQ.

The DNA of the CDR3 is TGTGCCAGCAGCACGGGTGCCTACGAGCAGTACGTC. It translates to CASSTGAYEQYV. V and J are TRBV7-8 and TRBJ2-7; no definite D call. Germline CDR1 SGHVS, CDR2 FQNEAQ. The V and J ends lost 5 bases and 2 bases respectively, with 7 bases between them. The CDR3 covers 12 residues.

This sequence joins TRBV24-1 and TRBJ2-2; 8 nucleotides align to TRBD2. This CDR3 contains 14 residues. Germline assignment: CDR1 KGHDR and CDR2 SFDVKD. V gave up 9 bases and J gave up 4 bases; unmatched junction bases: 6. Here the CDR3 reads CATEGLDLTGELFF. CDR3 bases: TGTGCCACCGAGGGACTAGACCTCACCGGGGAGCTGTTTTTT.

This clonotype was recorded at least ten times. The chain is built from TRBV3-1 and TRBJ2-3; the match to TRBD2 covers 8 bases. Per the germline V gene, CDR1 is LGHDT and CDR2 is YNNKEL (reference sequence). The V segment lost 0 bases and the J segment 0 bases; nucleotides outside the gene matches: 8. CDR3 length: 18 residues. In DNA, the CDR3 is TGTGCCAGCAGCCAAGATCAGCGGGGGCCACCTAGCACAGATACGCAGTATTTT. This translates into CASSQDQRGPPSTDTQYF.

This clonotype occurred many times. The chain carries TRBV5-5 and TRBJ2-7; D possibly matches TRBD1 or TRBD2 (6 bases each). The CDR3 loop spans 14 amino acids. V lost 4 bases and J 3 bases, leaving 14 bases between the germline ends. The germline gives CDR1 SGHKS, CDR2 YYEKEE (reference sequence). DNA for the CDR3: TGTGCCAGCAGCCCTGAGGGGGGTATCTACGAGCAGTACTTC. Residues: CASSPEGGIYEQYF.

The chain has TRBV25-1 and TRBJ1-2; D possibly corresponds to TRBD1 (5 bases). Germline V gives CDR1 MGHDK, CDR2 SYGVNS. Trimming removed 3 bases from V and 2 bases from J, with 10 bases in between. There are 14 residues in the CDR3. The DNA of the CDR3 is TGTGCCAGCAGTGACCTCAGGGAGAACTATGGCTACACCTTC. It translates to CASSDLRENYGYTF.

The chain has TRBV27 and TRBJ2-7, with D perhaps TRBD1 (5 bases). The V end lost 8 bases, the J end lost 3 bases, and 8 bases lay between the germline ends. CDR3 length: 11 residues. Germline values: CDR1 MNHEY, CDR2 SMNVEV (reference sequence). Here the CDR3 reads CASGDSYEQYF. The CDR3 nucleotides read TGTGCCAGCGGAGACAGCTACGAGCAGTACTTC.

J is TRBJ2-2 and V is TRBV5-6; D gene ambiguous. Germline V gives CDR1 SGHDT, CDR2 YYEEEE. V was trimmed by 0 bases and J by 4 bases, leaving 7 bases between them. The CDR3 totals 14 residues. CDR3 DNA: TGTGCCAGCAGCTTGGCCGCCTCCACCGGGGAGCTGTTTTTT. It translates to CASSLAASTGELFF.

The chain links TRBV6-5 to TRBJ2-7; 12 nucleotides line up with TRBD1. CDR3 length: 18 amino acids. Germline V lookup: CDR1 MNHEY, CDR2 SVGAGI. With V trimmed by 6 bases and J by 3 bases, 15 bases remained unmatched. The DNA for the CDR3 is TGTGCCAGCAGCTTAACATTGTGGGGACAGGGGGCTAACTACGAGCAGTACTTC. It codes for CASSLTLWGQGANYEQYF.

The rearrangement uses TRBV27 and TRBJ2-1; TRBD2 matches at 8 bases. The CDR3 contains 18 residues. Germline V gene data show CDR1 as MNHEY and CDR2 as SMNVEV (reference sequence). V trimming: 0 bases; J trimming: 1 base; junction bases outside the gene matches: 8. CDR3 DNA: TGTGCCAGCAGTTTATCCGGGACTAGGGGCGGGTCCTACAATGAGCAGTTCTTC. This gives the protein CASSLSGTRGGSYNEQFF.

The chain is built from TRBV9 and TRBJ2-1; D not resolved. This CDR3 contains 16 residues. V was shortened by 0 bases and J by 9 bases, with 19 bases between the two germline ends. Germline CDR1 and CDR2: SGDLS and YYNGEE. CDR3 residues: CASSVEGFQASSEQFF. The DNA of the CDR3 is TGTGCCAGCAGCGTAGAGGGATTCCAGGCGTCAAGTGAGCAGTTCTTC.

The V gene is TRBV7-6, the J gene TRBJ2-1; 7 positions match TRBD2. The CDR3 sequence is 15 residues long. V was clipped by 1 base and J by 9 bases; unmatched bases: 9. Germline values: CDR1 SGHVS, CDR2 FNYEAQ. The DNA for the CDR3 is TGTGCCAGCAGCTTAGGGGGGGGTAGTCCGACTGAGCAGTTCTTC. It specifies CASSLGGGSPTEQFF.

This clonotype was counted only a few times. V is TRBV7-6 and J is TRBJ1-4, with 8 bases matching TRBD1. The CDR3 is 14 amino acids. CDR1 SGHVS and CDR2 FNYEAQ come from the germline V gene. J was trimmed by 3 bases and V by 5 bases; bases with no gene match: 2. The CDR3 reads CASSRTGSNEKLFF. CDR3 nucleotide sequence: TGTGCCAGCAGCCGGACAGGGTCTAATGAAAAACTGTTTTTT.